This TCR beta chain was obtained from a study of cytomegalovirus exposure and HLA in healthy donors. Study overall: For the approximately 430 genotyped donors, 75% to 90% fell within the Caucasian-associated ancestry cluster. Study-wide findings and caveats: High specificity and sensitivity for cytomegalovirus status were reported for the classifier. The study assumed roughly uniform donor sequencing depth for presence/absence analyses. Later analysis identified some 16,000 TCR beta sequences associated with HLA alleles, using a false discovery rate threshold of 0.05.

Trimming removed 5 bases from V and 2 bases from J, with 10 bases in between. The CDR3 runs 14 residues. Germline V gene sequence: CDR1 SGHTA, CDR2 FQGNSA. PCR used 60 Vbeta primers and 13 Jbeta primers. This table comes from immunoSEQ multiplex PCR, and its TCRdb copy is limited to in-frame clones, with some not included. The table records around 160,000 clones, about 76% of them present only once. Note on this clone: Its matching antigen is unknown.

The chain recombines TRBV7-2 with TRBJ1-3; D remains ambiguous. The clonotype comes from a male donor in good health and CMV-seropositive. Source material: PBMCs. The CDR3 reads CASSVPGTGNTIYF. CDR3 nucleotides: TGTGCCAGCAGCGTCCCAGGTACTGGAAACACCATATATTTT.